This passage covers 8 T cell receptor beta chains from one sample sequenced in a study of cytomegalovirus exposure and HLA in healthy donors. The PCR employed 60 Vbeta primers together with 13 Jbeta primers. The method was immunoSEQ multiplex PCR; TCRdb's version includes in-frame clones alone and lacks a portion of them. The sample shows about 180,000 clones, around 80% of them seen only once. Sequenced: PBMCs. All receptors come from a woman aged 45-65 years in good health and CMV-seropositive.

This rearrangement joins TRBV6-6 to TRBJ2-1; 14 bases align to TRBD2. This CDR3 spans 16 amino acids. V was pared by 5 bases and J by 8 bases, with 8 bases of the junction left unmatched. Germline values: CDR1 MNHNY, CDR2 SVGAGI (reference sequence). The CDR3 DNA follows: TGTGCCAGCAGTCAGACTAGCGGGGGGGTCATGGATGAGCAGTTCTTC. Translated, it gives CASSQTSGGVMDEQFF.

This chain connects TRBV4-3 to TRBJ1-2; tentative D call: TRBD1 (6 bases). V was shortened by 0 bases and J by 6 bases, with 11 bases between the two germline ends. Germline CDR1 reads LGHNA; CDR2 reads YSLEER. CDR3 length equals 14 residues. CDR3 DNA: TGCGCCAGCAGCCAAGAATACCAGGGGAATGGCTACACCTTC. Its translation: CASSQEYQGNGYTF.

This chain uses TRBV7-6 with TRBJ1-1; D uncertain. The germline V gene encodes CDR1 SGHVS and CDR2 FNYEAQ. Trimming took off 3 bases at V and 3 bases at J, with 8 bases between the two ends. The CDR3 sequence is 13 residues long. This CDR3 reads CASSLLRDTEAFF. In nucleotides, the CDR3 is TGTGCCAGCAGCTTGTTGAGGGACACTGAAGCTTTCTTT.

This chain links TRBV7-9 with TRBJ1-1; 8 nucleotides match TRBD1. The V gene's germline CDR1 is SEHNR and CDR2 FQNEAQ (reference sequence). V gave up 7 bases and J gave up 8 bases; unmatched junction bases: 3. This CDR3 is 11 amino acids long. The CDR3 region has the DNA TGTGCCAGCACAGGGACAGGCGAAGCTTTCTTT. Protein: CASTGTGEAFF.

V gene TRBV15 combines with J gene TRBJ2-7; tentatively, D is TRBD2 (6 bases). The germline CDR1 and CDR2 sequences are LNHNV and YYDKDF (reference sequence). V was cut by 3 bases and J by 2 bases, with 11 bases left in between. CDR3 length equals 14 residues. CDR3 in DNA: TGTGCCACCAGCAGGCCGGGACTTCCCTACGAGCAGTACTTC. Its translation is CATSRPGLPYEQYF.

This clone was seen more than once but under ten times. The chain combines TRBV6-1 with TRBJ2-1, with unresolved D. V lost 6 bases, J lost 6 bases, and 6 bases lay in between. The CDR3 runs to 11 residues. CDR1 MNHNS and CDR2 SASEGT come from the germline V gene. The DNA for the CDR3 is TGTGCCAGCAGATTCGGCAATGAGCAGTTCTTC. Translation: CASRFGNEQFF.

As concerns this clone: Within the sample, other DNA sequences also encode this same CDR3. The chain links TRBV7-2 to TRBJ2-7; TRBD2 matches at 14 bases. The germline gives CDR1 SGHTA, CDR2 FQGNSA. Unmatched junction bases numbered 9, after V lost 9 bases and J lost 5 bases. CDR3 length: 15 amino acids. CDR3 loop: CASSPPGLAGDEQYF. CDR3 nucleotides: TGTGCCAGTAGCCCCCCGGGACTAGCGGGAGACGAGCAGTACTTC.

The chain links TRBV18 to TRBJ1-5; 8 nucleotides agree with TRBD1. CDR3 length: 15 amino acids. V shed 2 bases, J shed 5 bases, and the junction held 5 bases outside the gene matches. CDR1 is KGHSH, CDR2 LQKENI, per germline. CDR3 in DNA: TGTGCCAGCTCACCAGGAATGGACAGGGATCAGCCCCAGCATTTT. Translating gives CASSPGMDRDQPQHF.